The 26 T cell receptor beta chains given below trace back to one sample, sequenced in a study of prognosis after radiotherapy for stage I lung cancer. TCR beta CDR3 amplification from genomic DNA was performed by two-round multiplex PCR. Gene-specific primers for each TRBV and TRBJ gene drove first-round PCR. TCRdb independently ran MiXCR on the multiplex PCR reads; one entry per CDR3 protein. Of roughly 38,000 distinct CDR3 sequences listed, around 22% are singletons. The sequences come from PBMCs, collected before or after stereotactic body radiation therapy (not recorded which). These receptors all stem from a donor over 45 with non-small cell lung cancer.

This clonotype appeared many times. This chain links TRBV12-3 or TRBV12-4 with TRBJ2-7; 7 bases agree with TRBD1. Germline trimming cut 6 bases from V and 5 bases from J; bases unmatched to any gene: 7. The CDR3 length is 13 residues. The CDR3 bases are TGTGCCAGCAGCCGAAACAGGGGTCACGAGCAGTACTTC. This codes for CASSRNRGHEQYF.

This clonotype came up many times. Here the CDR3 DNA reads TGTGCCAGTAGAAGAGCGGTGGGCTTCCCAGATACGCAGTATTTT. Its translation: CASRRAVGFPDTQYF. The chain recombines TRBV19 with TRBJ2-3, with D possibly matching TRBD2 (5 bases). Trimming pared 6 bases from V and 4 bases from J, leaving 17 bases between. This CDR3 region has 15 residues. The germline V gene has CDR1 LNHDA and CDR2 SQIVND (reference sequence).

This clonotype was found many times. The CDR3 region has the DNA TGTGCCAGTTGGCTGCCCGGGAGCTATGGCTACACCTTC. It translates to CASWLPGSYGYTF. The chain has TRBV19 and TRBJ1-2, with D unresolved. The CDR3 is 13 residues long. Germline CDR1 is LNHDA and CDR2 is SQIVND (reference sequence). Between the trimmed V and J ends, which lost 8 bases and 4 bases, there was a span of 14 bases.

About this clonotype: A much larger clone lies a single base off, so this may be a read error. The chain couples TRBV29-1 to TRBJ1-4; TRBD1 matches at 7 bases. There are 15 residues in the CDR3. Germline CDR1 and CDR2: SQVTM and ANQGSEA. CDR3 region: CSAVFRQGRDEELFF. The DNA for the CDR3 is TGCAGCGCCGTTTTTCGACAGGGTAGGGATGAAGAACTGTTTTTT.

This clonotype was picked up many times. A much larger clone lies a single base off, so this may be a read error. The V and J genes are TRBV3-1 and TRBJ1-4; 8 bases align to TRBD1. Germline V gene data show CDR1 as LGHDT and CDR2 as YNNKEL (reference sequence). There are 16 residues in the CDR3. Trimming removed 2 bases from V and 8 bases from J; junction bases left unmatched: 10. The CDR3 spells CASSQRQGFRGEKLFF. The CDR3 coding sequence is TGTGCCAGCAGCCAAAGACAGGGGTTCCGGGGAGAAAAACTGTTTTTT.

This clonotype was found many times. The chain has TRBV20-1 and TRBJ2-7, with a weak D call TRBD2 (6 bases). Looked up from germline, CDR1 is DFQATT and CDR2 is SNEGSKA (reference sequence). Trimming removed 5 bases at V and 0 bases at J, with 17 bases between. There are 15 residues in the CDR3. CDR3 region: CSAVSLRGFSYEQYF. The CDR3 region has the DNA TGCAGTGCTGTCAGTTTGCGGGGTTTCTCCTACGAGCAGTACTTC.

A note on this clonotype: It may be a read error: a sequence one base away is much more abundant. The rearrangement uses TRBV2 and TRBJ2-5; the match to TRBD2 covers 8 bases. Per germline, CDR1 SNHLY and CDR2 FYNNEI. The CDR3 totals 16 residues. The chain's CDR3 is CASSEVQTGGQVTQYF. The CDR3 DNA reads as TGTGCCAGCAGTGAAGTCCAAACGGGGGGGCAAGTGACCCAGTACTTC.

This clonotype was observed many times. This chain uses TRBV20-1 with TRBJ1-5, with TRBD1 matching 7 bases. The trim removed 0 bases at V and 0 bases at J, leaving 2 bases unmatched. Germline CDR1 reads DFQATT; CDR2 reads SNEGSKA (reference sequence). This CDR3 is 15 amino acids long. The CDR3 spells CSAREGGGSNQPQHF. CDR3 sequence (DNA): TGCAGTGCTAGAGAAGGGGGCGGTAGCAATCAGCCCCAGCATTTT.

This clonotype has more than one count but fewer than ten. A read error is possible here, since a much larger clone lies one base away. The CDR3 ends on some other residue instead of the conserved phenylalanine or tryptophan, so this is likely a read error. The DNA is omitted, as the CDR3 cannot be located on it reliably, and the CDR3 follows TCRdb's listing. The V and J genes are TRBV6-5 and TRBJ2-1; TRBD2, the D gene given by the table, was not confirmed from the DNA. The CDR3 is 11 amino acids long, termini counted. CDR1 is MNHEY and CDR2 is SVGAGI in the germline V gene. The CDR3 protein is CASSSGLEEFL.

A note on this clonotype: With a far larger clone one base away, a read error is the likely cause. This chain uses TRBV6-2 or TRBV6-3 with TRBJ2-7; no reliable D call. V gave up 4 bases and J gave up 0 bases, with 7 bases separating them. The CDR3 spans 13 residues. Germline lookup yields CDR1 MNHEY and CDR2 SVGEGT. The CDR3 region has the DNA TGTGCCAGCAGTTCACAGATCTCCTACGAGCAGTACTTC. This codes for CASSSQISYEQYF.

This clonotype has at least ten counts. This chain links TRBV30 with TRBJ1-3, with D unclear. The germline CDR1 and CDR2 sequences are GTSNPN and SVGIG (reference sequence). Trimming removed 1 base at V and 4 bases at J, with 8 bases between. The length of the CDR3 is 13 residues. In DNA, the CDR3 is TGTGCCTGGAGTGGGATTGAAGGAAACACCATATATTTT. Its translation is CAWSGIEGNTIYF.

Notes on this clonotype: Germline and junction disagree at one end, which may indicate a read error. The rearrangement joins TRBV6-2 or TRBV6-3 to TRBJ1-2; D call uncertain. This CDR3 contains 15 residues. Looked up from germline, CDR1 is MNHEY and CDR2 is SVGEGT. CDR3 nucleotide sequence: TGTGCCAGCACTCTTACAGCACCCTCTCGCTATGTCTACACCTTC. Residues: CASTLTAPSRYVYTF.

This clonotype was detected ten times or more. The chain combines TRBV15 with TRBJ1-1; TRBD1 agrees at 8 bases. Germline V lookup: CDR1 LNHNV, CDR2 YYDKDF (reference sequence). CDR3 length: 17 amino acids. Germline trimming cut 0 bases from V and 0 bases from J; bases unmatched to any gene: 6. The CDR3 DNA reads as TGTGCCACCAGCAGAGAATACCGACAGGGGATGAACACTGAAGCTTTCTTT. Translating it yields CATSREYRQGMNTEAFF.

This clonotype was found many times. J is TRBJ1-3 and V is TRBV24-1, with D maybe TRBD1 (5 bases). Germline V gives CDR1 KGHDR, CDR2 SFDVKD. This CDR3 contains 16 residues. V was shortened by 3 bases and J by 5 bases, with 16 bases between the two germline ends. The CDR3 loop is CATSDRDFFFRNTIYF. CDR3 DNA: TGTGCCACCAGTGATCGGGACTTCTTTTTCCGAAACACCATATATTTT.

Note on this clonotype: A far larger clone is just one base off, so this is likely a read error. V is TRBV7-9 and J is TRBJ2-3, with a weak D call TRBD1 (5 bases). CDR3 size: 14 residues. From germline, CDR1 is SEHNR and CDR2 FQNEAQ (reference sequence). The CDR3 loop is CAGSLDQGADTQYF. CDR3 DNA sequence: TGTGCCGGCAGCTTGGATCAGGGTGCAGATACGCAGTATTTT. Variable domain in full (rest from reference TRBV7-9 and TRBJ2-3): DTGVSQNPRHKITKRGQNVTFRCDPISEHNRLYWYRQTLGQGPEFLTYFQNEAQLEKSRLLSDRFSAERPKGSFSTLEIQRTEQGDSAMYLCAGSLDQGADTQYFGPGTRLTVL.

This clonotype was seen repeatedly, ten times or more. The chain uses TRBV20-1 and TRBJ2-7; D possibly corresponds to TRBD1 (6 bases). Germline assignment: CDR1 DFQATT and CDR2 SNEGSKA (reference sequence). This CDR3 region has 15 residues. V was clipped by 3 bases and J by 1 base, with 16 bases between them. CDR3 amino acids: CSASVGDRPSYEQYF. The CDR3 nucleotides read TGCAGTGCTAGTGTTGGAGACAGGCCATCCTACGAGCAGTACTTC.

This clonotype was counted between two and nine times. One base away lies a much larger clone, so this may be a sequencing read error. J is TRBJ2-2 and V is TRBV20-1; D is ambiguous. The CDR3 sequence is 13 residues long. Germline CDR1 and CDR2: DFQATT and SNEGSKA (reference sequence). The V end lost 7 bases, the J end lost 3 bases, and 12 bases lay between the germline ends. In DNA form, the CDR3 reads TGCAGTGTCCCGGAAAGTTACACCGGGGAGCTGTTTTTT. This encodes CSVPESYTGELFF.

As to this clonotype: Germline and junction disagree at one end, which may indicate a read error. The rearrangement joins TRBV7-6 to TRBJ2-6; TRBD1 matches at 9 bases. Germline values: CDR1 SGHVS, CDR2 FNYEAQ. The CDR3 is 17 amino acids. The CDR3 DNA sequence: TGTGCCAGCAGCCCAGGACAGGGGTCCTCTGGGGCCAGCGTCCTGACTTTC. Its protein product is CASSPGQGSSGASVLTF.

Many counts were recorded for this clonotype. This chain uses TRBV18 with TRBJ1-3; no firm D call. Germline V CDR1 and CDR2: KGHSH, LQKENI. This CDR3 has 15 amino acids. With 3 bases removed from V and 0 bases from J, the gap between germline ends came to 9 bases. CDR3 loop: CASSPSQSSGNTIYF. Here the CDR3 DNA reads TGTGCCAGCTCACCCTCCCAGAGCTCTGGAAACACCATATATTTT.

This clonotype was seen ten or more times. CDR3 bases: TGTGCCAGCAGTTCCTACGGGGACAGATCAACTAATGAAAAACTGTTTTTT. As protein: CASSSYGDRSTNEKLFF. V gene TRBV2 combines with J gene TRBJ1-4; 7 bases line up with TRBD1. V was clipped by 5 bases and J by 0 bases; unmatched bases: 9. The CDR3 consists of 17 residues. The germline CDR1 and CDR2 sequences are SNHLY and FYNNEI.

This clonotype was detected ten times or more. V usage is TRBV28 and J usage is TRBJ2-7; D perhaps matches TRBD2 (6 bases). CDR1 is MDHEN and CDR2 is SYDVKM in the germline V gene. CDR3 length: 13 residues. Trimming removed 11 bases from V and 3 bases from J, with 17 bases in between. CDR3 in amino acids: CAAGLPPLYEQYF. In nucleotides, the CDR3 is TGTGCCGCGGGACTTCCACCCCTCTACGAGCAGTACTTC.

This clonotype has ten or more counts. The chain employs TRBV2 and TRBJ2-1; 8 bases map to TRBD2. CDR3 size: 13 residues. The trim removed 7 bases at V and 10 bases at J, leaving 9 bases unmatched. The germline gives CDR1 SNHLY, CDR2 FYNNEI. The CDR3 loop reads CASKSGGPGEQFF. The DNA of the CDR3 is TGTGCCAGCAAATCGGGAGGGCCGGGGGAGCAGTTCTTC.

This clonotype showed up many times. One junction end does not reproduce the germline sequence, and a read error may be involved. This chain uses TRBV20-1 with TRBJ2-5; 8 bases are shared with TRBD1. This CDR3 region has 12 residues. Germline CDR1 is DFQATT and CDR2 is SNEGSKA (reference sequence). DNA of the CDR3: TGCAGTGCTAGAAAAGAGGACAGGGAAATATGTTTC. This gives the protein CSARKEDREICF.

This clonotype was found many times. The rearrangement uses TRBV9 and TRBJ2-2; 8 nucleotides line up with TRBD2. Germline CDR1 is SGDLS and CDR2 is YYNGEE. V was clipped by 0 bases and J by 4 bases; unmatched bases: 5. The CDR3 contains 16 residues. The CDR3 region has the DNA TGTGCCAGCAGCGTAGCGGGGGGGCATAGCACCGGGGAGCTGTTTTTT. It translates to CASSVAGGHSTGELFF.

Regarding this clonotype: Mismatch with germline at one junction end may stem from a read error. The chain employs TRBV5-1 and TRBJ2-3; 8 nucleotides agree with TRBD2. The CDR3 runs to 15 residues. Germline V gene lookup returns CDR1 SGHRS and CDR2 YFSETQ. The CDR3 loop is CASRGYGRGTDMQYF. Here the CDR3 DNA reads TGCGCCAGCCGTGGGTACGGGAGGGGCACAGATATGCAGTATTTC.

The chain uses TRBV9 and TRBJ1-4, with a weak D call TRBD1 (5 bases). Germline V CDR1 and CDR2: SGDLS, YYNGEE. V lost 3 bases and J 0 bases, leaving 9 bases between the germline ends. This CDR3 is built from 15 residues. CDR3 in DNA: TGTGCCAGCAGCGGGGGGAGTGCAACTAATGAAAAACTGTTTTTT. This codes for CASSGGSATNEKLFF. The full variable domain, with the rest looked up from reference TRBV9 and TRBJ1-4, is DSGVTQTPKHLITATGQRVTLRCSPRSGDLSVYWYQQSLDQGLQFLIQYYNGEERAKGNILERFSAQQFPDLHSELNLSSLELGDSALYFCASSGGSATNEKLFFGSGTQLSVL.